These 22 T cell receptor beta chains were all obtained from the same sample, sequenced in a study of blood T cell repertoires in COVID-19. The data were produced by immunoSEQ multiplex PCR, yet TCRdb's version contains in-frame clones alone and is incomplete. Seen here are about 190,000 clones, around 84% observed once, and the top ten hold approximately 19%. The sequenced sample was peripheral blood. Every receptor here comes from a human donor in a cohort sampled during active COVID-19.

The chain uses TRBV5-8 and TRBJ2-3, with TRBD2 as a possible D gene (6 bases). CDR1 and CDR2 (germline): SGHTS, YDEGEE. The V end was cut by 4 bases, the J end by 2 bases, with 11 bases between. The CDR3 length is 14 residues. The CDR3 sequence is CASSAGTYTDTQYF. The CDR3 DNA is TGTGCCAGCAGCGCGGGGACCTACACAGATACGCAGTATTTT.

The chain carries TRBV7-9 and TRBJ2-1; 8 nucleotides align to TRBD1. This CDR3 spans 15 amino acids. Germline CDR1 is SEHNR and CDR2 is FQNEAQ (reference sequence). The trim removed 1 base at V and 6 bases at J, leaving 5 bases unmatched. The CDR3 region is CASSLVETGANEQFF. The DNA of the CDR3 is TGTGCCAGCAGCTTAGTTGAGACAGGGGCCAATGAGCAGTTCTTC.

DNA of the CDR3: TGTGCCAGCAGCCAAGTTCAGGGAAAGAATGAAAAACTGTTTTTT. Translation gives CASSQVQGKNEKLFF. The chain joins TRBV4-2 to TRBJ1-4; a weak D match, TRBD1 (5 bases). The CDR3 has 15 residues. The V gene's germline CDR1 is LGHNA and CDR2 YNFKEQ. Deletions cut 1 base from V and 5 bases from J, with 11 bases between.

The chain has TRBV28 and TRBJ2-1, with a tentative D call TRBD2 (7 bases). V was trimmed by 8 bases and J by 10 bases, leaving 21 bases between them. Per germline, CDR1 MDHEN and CDR2 SYDVKM. The CDR3 extends over 14 amino acids. The chain's CDR3 is CASEGGASVFEQFF. CDR3 sequence (DNA): TGTGCCAGCGAGGGGGGGGCTAGCGTCTTCGAGCAGTTCTTC.

This chain links TRBV28 with TRBJ1-1; D might be TRBD1 (5 bases). The germline V gene has CDR1 MDHEN and CDR2 SYDVKM. CDR3 length: 13 residues. V dropped 7 bases and J dropped 8 bases, with 17 bases sitting between them. CDR3 in amino acids: CASTLPAWGEAFF. CDR3 DNA sequence: TGTGCCAGCACACTACCCGCCTGGGGCGAAGCTTTCTTT.

J is TRBJ2-2 and V is TRBV30; D call uncertain. The V end was cut by 0 bases, the J end by 2 bases, with 7 bases between. The CDR3 has 14 residues. Germline-derived CDR1 and CDR2 are GTSNPN and SVGIG (reference sequence). The DNA of the CDR3 is TGTGCCTGGAGTGTACTACCAAACACCGGGGAGCTGTTTTTT. This translates into CAWSVLPNTGELFF. Variable domain in full (rest from reference TRBV30 and TRBJ2-2): SQTIHQWPATLVQPVGSPLSLECTVEGTSNPNLYWYRQAAGRGLQLLFYSVGIGQISSEVPQNLSASRPQDRQFILSSKKLLLSDSGFYLCAWSVLPNTGELFFGEGSRLTVL.

This chain's CDR3 is CASKRTGIGETQYF. In DNA, the CDR3 is TGTGCCAGCAAGAGGACAGGGATTGGAGAGACCCAGTACTTC. The rearrangement uses TRBV5-4 and TRBJ2-5; 8 bases match TRBD1. This CDR3 has 14 amino acids. Germline V gene sequence: CDR1 SGHNT, CDR2 YYREEE (reference sequence). Unmatched junction bases numbered 8, after V lost 6 bases and J lost 4 bases.

The gene calls are TRBV3-1 (or the pseudogene TRBV3-2) and TRBJ1-1; D is uncertain. Trimming pared 1 base from V and 6 bases from J, leaving 9 bases between. The germline gives CDR1 LGHDT, CDR2 YNNKEL (reference sequence). This CDR3 has 13 amino acids. The CDR3: CASSQVRRSEAFF. CDR3 DNA: TGTGCCAGCAGCCAAGTGAGGAGATCTGAAGCTTTCTTT.

The chain has TRBV18 and TRBJ2-3, with 7 bases that match TRBD2. Germline lookup yields CDR1 KGHSH and CDR2 LQKENI. The CDR3 is 16 amino acids. V shed 1 base, J shed 1 base, and the junction held 5 bases outside the gene matches. CDR3 nucleotide sequence: TGTGCCAGCTCACCACAGGCAACTAGCGGCACAGATACGCAGTATTTT. Translation: CASSPQATSGTDTQYF.

The chain carries TRBV23-1 and TRBJ2-5; D is possibly TRBD2 (7 bases). TRBV23-1 is marked as an open reading frame, function uncertain. The V and J ends lost 8 bases and 5 bases respectively, with 30 bases between them. The CDR3 consists of 18 residues. In DNA form, the CDR3 reads TGCGCCAGCCGAGTGGGGGGGGGCGAGCTTAGCCAATTGGAGACCCAGTACTTC. It is translated as CASRVGGGELSQLETQYF.

The genes are TRBV6-5 and TRBJ1-2, with D possibly being TRBD1 (6 bases). V was clipped by 0 bases and J by 4 bases, with 12 bases between them. This CDR3 region has 15 residues. Per germline, CDR1 MNHEY and CDR2 SVGAGI. The CDR3, as DNA: TGTGCCAGCAGTTACTCACCGGGACACACCTATGGCTACACCTTC. Protein product: CASSYSPGHTYGYTF.

This clone was counted only a few times. The rearrangement joins TRBV7-9 to TRBJ2-2, with D perhaps TRBD2 (5 bases). Germline values: CDR1 SEHNR, CDR2 FQNEAQ (reference sequence). There are 15 residues in the CDR3. With 3 bases removed from V and 0 bases from J, the gap between germline ends came to 8 bases. In nucleotides, the CDR3 is TGTGCCAGCAGCTTTTCCGGGGCGAACACCGGGGAGCTGTTTTTT. This codes for CASSFSGANTGELFF.

The chain combines TRBV2 with TRBJ2-3, with 9 bases matching TRBD2. Germline assignment: CDR1 SNHLY and CDR2 FYNNEI. The V segment lost 7 bases and the J segment 2 bases; nucleotides outside the gene matches: 13. The CDR3 is 17 amino acids. The CDR3 bases are TGTGCCAGCACCCTCATGAGGGCTAGCGGGACCACAGATACGCAGTATTTT. It codes for CASTLMRASGTTDTQYF.

This clone was observed a single time. The CDR3 spells CASSQDRSLLAGRWNEQFF. CDR3 bases: TGTGCCAGCAGCCAAGATCGCAGCTTGCTAGCGGGGCGGTGGAATGAGCAGTTCTTC. This chain connects TRBV3-1 (or the pseudogene TRBV3-2) to TRBJ2-1; 9 bases map to TRBD2. V was clipped by 0 bases and J by 7 bases; unmatched bases: 16. The germline V gene encodes CDR1 LGHDT and CDR2 YNNKEL (reference sequence). The CDR3 is 19 residues long.

CDR3 in amino acids: CASSETGGDEKLFF. The CDR3, as DNA: TGTGCCAGCAGTGAGACAGGGGGGGATGAAAAACTGTTTTTT. This chain links TRBV6-1 with TRBJ1-4; 9 nucleotides agree with TRBD1. This CDR3 contains 14 residues. CDR1 is MNHNS and CDR2 is SASEGT in the germline V gene. With 3 bases clipped from V and 6 bases from J, the junction kept 2 bases outside the gene matches.

Remarks on this clone: Different DNA sequences within this sample yield the same CDR3. The chain uses TRBV28 and TRBJ1-2; a weak D match, TRBD1 (5 bases). Germline V gene sequence: CDR1 MDHEN, CDR2 SYDVKM. Trimming removed 2 bases at V and 1 base at J, with 5 bases between. This CDR3 contains 13 residues. The CDR3 bases are TGTGCCAGCAGTTTAAGGGGTAACTATGGCTACACCTTC. Its translation is CASSLRGNYGYTF.

This clone showed up just a few times. The rearrangement links TRBV19 to TRBJ1-1; the D gene is possibly TRBD1 (6 bases). V lost 6 bases, J lost 1 base, and 9 bases lay in between. The CDR3 has 13 residues. Germline V lookup: CDR1 LNHDA, CDR2 SQIVND (reference sequence). DNA for the CDR3: TGTGCCAGTAGCCGGGACAAGAACACTGAAGCTTTCTTT. Translated: CASSRDKNTEAFF.

This clone was recorded a few times. The chain couples TRBV5-5 to TRBJ1-2; D is uncertain. The germline CDR1 and CDR2 sequences are SGHKS and YYEKEE (reference sequence). Between the trimmed V and J ends, which lost 1 base and 4 bases, there was a span of 8 bases. This CDR3 has 13 amino acids. The CDR3 sequence is CASSLPGRYGYTF. The CDR3, as DNA: TGTGCCAGCAGCTTGCCAGGCCGCTATGGCTACACCTTC. Using reference TRBV5-5 and TRBJ1-2 for the parts outside the CDR3, the full variable domain is DAGVTQSPTHLIKTRGQQVTLRCSPISGHKSVSWYQQVLGQGPQFIFQYYEKEERGRGNFPDRFSARQFPNYSSELNVNALLLGDSALYLCASSLPGRYGYTFGSGTRLTVV.

The chain links TRBV18 to TRBJ1-2; 10 nucleotides line up with TRBD1. The length of the CDR3 is 13 residues. Losses at the gene ends were 6 bases for V and 7 bases for J; bases not matched to a gene: 5. CDR1 and CDR2 (germline): KGHSH, LQKENI. CDR3 sequence reads: CASSQGQGIGYTF. The CDR3 region has the DNA TGTGCCAGCTCCCAGGGACAGGGGATTGGCTACACCTTC.

V gene TRBV9 combines with J gene TRBJ1-1; D possibly corresponds to TRBD1 (5 bases). CDR3 length: 13 residues. With 4 bases removed from V and 1 base from J, the gap between germline ends came to 8 bases. From germline, CDR1 is SGDLS and CDR2 YYNGEE. The CDR3 reads CASSLQGNTEAFF. The CDR3 DNA follows: TGTGCCAGCAGCCTCCAGGGGAACACTGAAGCTTTCTTT. The variable domain in full, completed from reference TRBV9 and TRBJ1-1, reads DSGVTQTPKHLITATGQRVTLRCSPRSGDLSVYWYQQSLDQGLQFLIQYYNGEERAKGNILERFSAQQFPDLHSELNLSSLELGDSALYFCASSLQGNTEAFFGQGTRLTVV.

The chain's CDR3 is CASSRDRLSEQYF. The CDR3 DNA sequence: TGTGCCAGCAGCCGGGACAGGTTAAGCGAGCAGTACTTC. This chain links TRBV11-3 with TRBJ2-7, with 8 positions matching TRBD1. The CDR3 is 13 amino acids. Germline CDR1 reads SGHNT; CDR2 reads YENEEA. V was clipped by 5 bases and J by 6 bases; unmatched bases: 6.

This rearrangement joins TRBV11-2 to TRBJ1-6; TRBD1 might be the D (6 bases). Trimming removed 1 base from V and 9 bases from J, with 16 bases in between. Germline assignment: CDR1 SGHAT and CDR2 FQNNGV. The CDR3 has 16 amino acids. This CDR3 is CASSLVAGGGSSPLHF. The CDR3 nucleotides read TGTGCCAGCAGCTTAGTGGCGGGGGGCGGGAGTTCACCCCTCCACTTT.